These 15 T cell receptor beta chains were sequenced from one sample in a study of low-dose radiotherapy and immunotherapy resistance in tumors. Noted time point: after trial treatment. Treatment: LDRT plus nivolumab, ipilimumab, low-dose cyclophosphamide and aspirin (RACIN trial). With TRAV- and TRBV-specific primers, first-strand cDNA was made, covering the alpha and beta chains. Both a constant-region primer and a V-primer adapter served to amplify TCRs across around 20 PCR cycles. TCRdb re-derived calls from the reads in MiXCR, one entry per CDR3 protein. The top ten clones hold roughly 13% of a sample with just over 90,000 distinct CDR3 sequences, roughly 19% of them seen once. This sample comprised PBMCs, obtained after low-dose radiotherapy plus immunotherapy. All receptors derive from a female donor with ovarian cancer.

V usage is TRBV7-2 and J usage is TRBJ2-7; TRBD2 agrees at 10 bases. CDR3 length: 14 amino acids. With 1 base clipped from V and 6 bases from J, the junction kept 3 bases outside the gene matches. Germline V gene sequence: CDR1 SGHTA, CDR2 FQGNSA. CDR3 protein: CASSLETSGSEQYF. The CDR3, as DNA: TGTGCCAGCAGCTTAGAGACTAGCGGGTCCGAGCAGTACTTC. The whole variable domain, filled in from reference TRBV7-2 and TRBJ2-7, reads GAGVSQSPSNKVTEKGKDVELRCDPISGHTALYWYRQSLGQGLEFLIYFQGNSAPDKSGLPSDRFSAERTGGSVSTLTIQRTQQEDSAVYLCASSLETSGSEQYFGPGTRLTVT.

The J gene is TRBJ2-1, the V gene TRBV29-1, with 7 nucleotides matching TRBD2. From germline, CDR1 is SQVTM and CDR2 ANQGSEA. The CDR3 covers 13 residues. V lost 7 bases, J lost 5 bases, and 8 bases stayed unmatched. The CDR3 nucleotides read TGCAGCGCCACTCCTAGCGGACACAATGAGCAGTTCTTC. Translated, it gives CSATPSGHNEQFF.

This clonotype occurred many times. This chain links TRBV5-1 with TRBJ2-7; unclear D gene. The CDR3 loop spans 15 amino acids. The ends were cut back, 4 bases at V and 0 bases at J, with 14 bases in the middle. Germline CDR1 and CDR2: SGHRS and YFSETQ. CDR3 sequence: CASSPYPTPSYEQYF. CDR3 sequence (DNA): TGCGCCAGCAGCCCCTACCCGACTCCCTCCTACGAGCAGTACTTC.

There are many counts of this clonotype. The rearrangement uses TRBV6-2 or TRBV6-3 and TRBJ2-7; D is unclear. V lost 4 bases to trimming and J lost 3 bases, with 4 bases between them. Per germline, CDR1 MNHEY and CDR2 SVGEGT. The CDR3 consists of 11 residues. CDR3 bases: TGTGCCAGCAGTTTCAACTACGAGCAGTACTTC. Protein product: CASSFNYEQYF.

This clonotype was observed many times. This chain links TRBV7-2 with TRBJ2-3, with TRBD1 identical over 7 bases. V dropped 5 bases and J dropped 2; count of bases not matched to a gene: 10. CDR3 length equals 16 residues. Looked up from germline, CDR1 is SGHTA and CDR2 is FQGNSA. CDR3 in amino acids: CASSTQTGYNTDTQYF. CDR3 DNA: TGTGCCAGCAGCACACAGACAGGGTATAACACAGATACGCAGTATTTT.

By its share, this clonotype is medium-sized. This chain links TRBV6-5 with TRBJ1-5; tentative D call: TRBD1 (5 bases). Trimming removed 2 bases at V and 7 bases at J, with 9 bases between. CDR3 length: 13 amino acids. In germline, CDR1 is MNHEY, CDR2 SVGAGI. CDR3 nucleotides: TGTGCCAGCAGTTACGTCTGGGGGCAGCCCCAGCATTTT. Protein: CASSYVWGQPQHF.

This clonotype was counted many times. The chain recombines TRBV7-3 with TRBJ2-2; TRBD1 agrees at 10 bases. With V trimmed by 5 bases and J by 7 bases, 4 bases remained unmatched. The length of the CDR3 is 14 residues. CDR1 and CDR2 from the germline V gene are SGHTA and FQGTGA. CDR3 nucleotide sequence: TGTGCCAGCAGCAAGACAGGGGGCGGCGGGGAGCTGTTTTTT. As protein: CASSKTGGGGELFF.

A word on this clonotype: A far larger clone is off by one base, so a read error is likely. This chain joins TRBV5-8 and TRBJ2-7, with TRBD1 matching 9 bases. Trimming at V came to 3 bases and at J to 1 base, leaving 5 bases not matched to a gene. This CDR3 contains 15 residues. CDR1 is SGHTS, CDR2 YDEGEE, per germline. DNA of the CDR3: TGTGCCAGCAGCTCAGCGGGGACAGGGTCCTACGAGCAGTACTTC. Translation: CASSSAGTGSYEQYF. The full variable domain, with the rest looked up from reference TRBV5-8 and TRBJ2-7, is EAGVTQSPTHLIKTRGQQATLRCSPISGHTSVYWYQQALGLGLQFLLWYDEGEERNRGNFPPRFSGRQFPNYSSELNVNALELEDSALYLCASSSAGTGSYEQYFGPGTRLTVT.

At least ten counts were recorded for this clonotype. The CDR3 nucleotides read TGTGCCAGCAGTTTAGGGGGGGGGGCCACAGATACGCAGTATTTT. It encodes CASSLGGGATDTQYF. The chain joins TRBV12-3 or TRBV12-4 to TRBJ2-3, with a weak D call TRBD2 (7 bases). The V end lost 1 base, the J end lost 2 bases, and 10 bases lay between the germline ends. The CDR3 is 15 amino acids.

In this sample, this clonotype turned up many times. The chain is built from TRBV9 and TRBJ2-1; D assignment may be TRBD1 or TRBD2 (5 bases each). Trimming removed 0 bases from V and 6 bases from J, with 10 bases in between. The V gene's germline CDR1 is SGDLS and CDR2 YYNGEE. The CDR3 contains 14 residues. The DNA of the CDR3 is TGTGCCAGCAGCGTAGGGGGCGAGGGCAATGAGCAGTTCTTC. It yields the protein CASSVGGEGNEQFF.

This clonotype was picked up many times. The chain couples TRBV20-1 to TRBJ2-1; no firm D call. V lost 4 bases to trimming and J lost 7 bases, with 20 bases between them. The CDR3 has 15 residues. Germline values: CDR1 DFQATT, CDR2 SNEGSKA (reference sequence). Here the CDR3 reads CSAKSPSPEKNEQFF. The CDR3 DNA reads TGCAGTGCTAAGAGTCCATCGCCGGAAAAAAATGAGCAGTTCTTC.

This clonotype was recorded at least ten times. The chain has TRBV6-2 or TRBV6-3 and TRBJ2-7; no reliable D call. Germline V gives CDR1 MNHEY, CDR2 SVGEGT. The V gene lost 7 bases and the J gene lost 6 bases, with 19 bases spanning the gap. CDR3 size: 14 residues. Written as DNA, the CDR3 is TGTGCCAGCAAAACCTCTGGCAATATCGGCGAGCAGTACTTC. It specifies CASKTSGNIGEQYF.

Ten or more counts support this clonotype. The chain links TRBV5-1 to TRBJ2-7, with 8 bases matching TRBD1. The V segment lost 0 bases and the J segment 7 bases; nucleotides outside the gene matches: 12. CDR3 length: 16 residues. Germline CDR1 is SGHRS and CDR2 is YFSETQ. Here the CDR3 reads CASSLVPGQAGLEQYF. The CDR3 DNA reads as TGCGCCAGCAGCTTGGTCCCGGGACAGGCAGGATTGGAGCAGTACTTC.

This clonotype was seen ten or more times. The chain employs TRBV7-6 and TRBJ1-6, with D unresolved. Per the germline V gene, CDR1 is SGHVS and CDR2 is FNYEAQ. V lost 1 base and J 9 bases, leaving 7 bases between the germline ends. This CDR3 is built from 13 residues. CDR3 nucleotides: TGTGCCAGCAGCTTAGAAGGTGGTTCACCCCTCCACTTT. This translates into CASSLEGGSPLHF.

The rearrangement uses TRBV5-6 and TRBJ1-1; 7 nucleotides align to TRBD1. This CDR3 has 13 residues. CDR1 is SGHDT, CDR2 YYEEEE, per germline. V trimming: 0 bases; J trimming: 8 bases; junction bases outside the gene matches: 4. This CDR3 is CASSLGTGDEAFF. CDR3 coding DNA: TGTGCCAGCAGCTTGGGGACAGGAGACGAAGCTTTCTTT. The full variable domain, completed using reference TRBV5-6 and TRBJ1-1, is DAGVTQSPTHLIKTRGQQVTLRCSPKSGHDTVSWYQQALGQGPQFIFQYYEEEERQRGNFPDRFSGHQFPNYSSELNVNALLLGDSALYLCASSLGTGDEAFFGQGTRLTVV.